Each of the 20 T cell receptor beta chains below was sequenced from the same sample in a study of monozygotic twins with inflammatory bowel disease. TCRdb re-called the 5' RACE reads; one entry per CDR3 protein, DNA not given. The specimen's table records roughly 100,000 distinct CDR3 sequences. The specimen sequenced was blood. All receptors derive from a human donor with ulcerative colitis or Crohn's disease, or a healthy co-twin of an affected twin (not recorded which).

The chain combines TRBV6-5 with TRBJ2-7; the D gene TCRdb calls, TRBD1, cannot be checked with no DNA. CDR1 MNHEY and CDR2 SVGAGI come from the germline V gene. The CDR3 consists of 14 residues. CDR3: CASSYQGRMYEQYF.

This rearrangement joins TRBV7-9 to TRBJ1-2. CDR1 and CDR2 from the germline V gene are SEHNR and FQNEAQ (reference sequence). The CDR3 has 16 residues. CDR3 loop: CASSLVSLRLEGGYTF.

This chain uses TRBV5-1 with TRBJ2-2; TCRdb selects TRBD1, and the lack of DNA leaves this call unchecked. The CDR3 extends over 16 amino acids. Germline V gives CDR1 SGHRS, CDR2 YFSETQ. The CDR3 loop reads CASSLAGQGASGEPFF.

J is TRBJ2-3 and V is TRBV28. The CDR3 sequence is 15 residues long. Germline V lookup: CDR1 MDHEN, CDR2 SYDVKM. The CDR3: CASSPGWMPTHTQYF.

This sequence joins TRBV12-3 or TRBV12-4 and TRBJ2-3. CDR3 length: 14 amino acids. The CDR3 region is CASSLKIPTDTQYF.

V gene TRBV5-1 combines with J gene TRBJ2-5; TCRdb calls TRBD1, which cannot be checked without DNA. CDR1 and CDR2 (germline): SGHRS, YFSETQ. CDR3 length: 14 residues. This CDR3 is CASTIQGQGETQYF.

The chain couples TRBV5-1 to TRBJ2-7; without DNA, the TCRdb call of TRBD2 cannot be checked. Germline assignment: CDR1 SGHRS and CDR2 YFSETQ. The CDR3 is 17 amino acids. CDR3 sequence reads: CASSLKEGGGFDYEQYF.

The V call is TRBV4-3, the J call TRBJ1-4. Per germline, CDR1 LGHNA and CDR2 YSLEER. The CDR3 runs to 18 residues. The CDR3 loop reads CASSQDYGSFSTNEKLFF.

V and J are TRBV4-2 and TRBJ2-3. This CDR3 has 16 amino acids. Germline V CDR1 and CDR2: LGHNA, YNFKEQ. This chain's CDR3 is CASSQDGGYGTDTQYF.

V gene TRBV5-1 combines with J gene TRBJ1-1. Germline V gives CDR1 SGHRS, CDR2 YFSETQ. The CDR3 loop spans 14 amino acids. CDR3 sequence reads: CASSSGQWDTEAFF.

The chain is built from TRBV7-9 and TRBJ2-2; lacking DNA, the TRBD1 call made by TCRdb goes unchecked. This CDR3 has 16 residues. Germline V gives CDR1 SEHNR, CDR2 FQNEAQ (reference sequence). CDR3 in amino acids: CASSFPWQGGGGELFF.

Here the CDR3 reads CATSSPGHANYGYTF. The chain employs TRBV15 and TRBJ1-2; TCRdb designates TRBD1, a call that cannot be tested without DNA. The V gene's germline CDR1 is LNHNV and CDR2 YYDKDF (reference sequence). CDR3 length: 15 amino acids.

The rearrangement uses TRBV20-1 and TRBJ2-5. Germline V gene sequence: CDR1 DFQATT, CDR2 SNEGSKA (reference sequence). The CDR3 loop spans 15 amino acids. The CDR3 reads CSARVRLHLKETQYF.

The rearrangement links TRBV7-2 to TRBJ2-1. Germline assignment: CDR1 SGHTA and CDR2 FQGNSA. The CDR3 is 12 amino acids. The CDR3 spells CASSYTYNEQFF.

The rearrangement uses TRBV20-1 and TRBJ1-1; the D call from TCRdb, TRBD1, cannot be confirmed without DNA. In germline, CDR1 is DFQATT, CDR2 SNEGSKA (reference sequence). The CDR3 length is 13 residues. Here the CDR3 reads CSARIGGGTEAFF.

This chain connects TRBV6-5 to TRBJ2-7. CDR1 is MNHEY, CDR2 SVGAGI, per germline. This CDR3 region has 13 residues. The CDR3 spells CASSSRGPYEQYF.

This chain uses TRBV24-1 with TRBJ2-1. Germline CDR1 and CDR2: KGHDR and SFDVKD. The CDR3 runs 16 residues. The CDR3 here is CATSDLTPSSYNEQFF.

The V gene is TRBV4-3, the J gene TRBJ1-5. Germline V gene lookup returns CDR1 LGHNA and CDR2 YSLEER. This CDR3 is built from 16 residues. The CDR3 spells CASSQDILGARSPQHF.

The CDR3 loop is CASSSNLKGANTGELFF. The chain couples TRBV5-4 to TRBJ2-2; the TCRdb call, TRBD1, lacks DNA for checking. The CDR3 spans 17 residues. Germline V CDR1 and CDR2: SGHNT, YYREEE (reference sequence).

The rearrangement uses TRBV4-3 and TRBJ2-3; TCRdb names TRBD2, which stays unverified in the absence of DNA. CDR1 LGHNA and CDR2 YSLEER come from the germline V gene. This CDR3 region has 14 residues. The CDR3 here is CASSPGGAGDTQYF.